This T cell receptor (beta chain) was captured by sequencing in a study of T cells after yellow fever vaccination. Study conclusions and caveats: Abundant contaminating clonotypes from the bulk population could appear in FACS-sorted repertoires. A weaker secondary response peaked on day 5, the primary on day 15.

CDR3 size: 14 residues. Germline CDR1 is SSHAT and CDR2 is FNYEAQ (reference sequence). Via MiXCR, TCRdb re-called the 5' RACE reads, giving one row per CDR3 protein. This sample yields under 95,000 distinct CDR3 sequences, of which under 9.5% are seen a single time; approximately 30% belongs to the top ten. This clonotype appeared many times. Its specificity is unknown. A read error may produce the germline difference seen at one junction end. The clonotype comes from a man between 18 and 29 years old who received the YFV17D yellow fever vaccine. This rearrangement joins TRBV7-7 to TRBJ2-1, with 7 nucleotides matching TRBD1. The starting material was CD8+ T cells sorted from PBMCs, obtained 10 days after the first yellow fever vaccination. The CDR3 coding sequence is TGTGCTAGCAGCTTAGGGACAGTGGGTGATGAGCAGTTCTTC. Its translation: CASSLGTVGDEQFF.